This T cell receptor (beta chain) originates from a study of T cell repertoires in cytomegalovirus infection. Study-level background: CMV infection plus the matching HLA type was flagged by public TCR beta signatures.

Overall study findings and caveats: In two of eight donors, the top clonotype was HLA-C-restricted CMV-specific.

A single record per CDR3 protein comes from TCRdb applying MiXCR to the reads. The sample contains some 220,000 distinct CDR3 sequences, roughly 6.5% of which appear only once. Germline V gives CDR1 SGHTA, CDR2 FQGNSA. V shed 6 bases and J shed 9 bases, with 23 bases lying between them. CDR3 length: 15 residues. This clonotype was observed many times. Antigen unknown. The sequence derives from a human donor in good health (CMV status not recorded). Some clones in this sample may be carry-over from other donors' samples. This chain connects TRBV7-2 to TRBJ1-1; tentative D call: TRBD1 (5 bases). The sequencing sample was made of PBMCs. Written as DNA, the CDR3 is TGTGCCAGCAGTCCAGGGCGCGAAGAAAGATTGAAAGCTTTCTTT. It specifies CASSPGREERLKAFF.